Listed below are T cell receptor beta chains from one sample, sequenced in a study of T cell clonotyping in hematopoietic cell transplantation. Data came from immunoSEQ multiplex PCR; TCRdb stores just in-frame clones and leaves some out. This repertoire shows tens of thousands of clones, 95% found once; its top ten account for 0.95%. The source material was peripheral blood mononuclear cells. These receptor sequences come from a man younger than 45 in good health. Some clones in this sample may be carry-over from other donors' samples. The CDR3 runs from the conserved cysteine through the conserved F or W. A D gene is named only where the DNA matches it firmly. Clone size is not always given. Where it is, it says once, few, many or a class for expanded clones.

>.|TRBV4-2|.|TRBJ2-5
TGTGCCAGCAGTTCACTAGCAGACCAAGAGACCCAGTACTTC
CASSSLADQETQYF
>.|TRBV9|.|TRBJ2-3
TGTGCCAGCAGCGTAAAAGGGGGTGGCACAGATACGCAGTATTTT
CASSVKGGGTDTQYF
>.|TRBV29-1|.|TRBJ1-1
TGCAGCGTTGAAGATAGGAGCACTGAAGCTTTCTTT
CSVEDRSTEAFF
>TRBD1|TRBV29-1|.|TRBJ1-1
TGCATCGTCCAGGGGGCGGACACTGAAGCTTTCTTT
CIVQGADTEAFF
>.|TRBV6-5|.|TRBJ2-7
TGTGCCAGCACCCCCCCTCAGGCCACCTACGAGCAGTACTTC
CASTPPQATYEQYF
>.|TRBV19|.|TRBJ2-1
TGTGCCAGTAGTCCTAAGGGGGGTTCCTACAATGAGCAGTTCTTC
CASSPKGGSYNEQFF
>.|TRBV10-3|.|TRBJ1-6
TGTGCCATCAGGAGCCCAGGGGAGAATCATAATTCACCCCTCCACTTT
CAIRSPGENHNSPLHF
>.|TRBV4-1|.|TRBJ2-6
TGCGCCAGCAGCCCGGACGCCTCTGGGGCCAACGTCCTGACTTTC
CASSPDASGANVLTF
>.|TRBV27|few|TRBJ1-2
TGTGCCAGCAGGGGCAGGGCCCATGGCTACACCTTC
CASRGRAHGYTF
>.|TRBV19|.|TRBJ1-2
TGTGCCAGTAGTATAAGCGCCAGGGAGGTTGGCTACACCTTC
CASSISAREVGYTF
>TRBD1|TRBV7-9|.|TRBJ1-1
TGTGCCAGCAGCTTAGACGGGACAGCTACGGGGGCTTTCTTT
CASSLDGTATGAFF
>.|TRBV29-1|.|TRBJ1-1
TGCAGCGGCCAGGCGGGAAACACTGAAGCTTTCTTT
CSGQAGNTEAFF
>TRBD1|TRBV6-1|.|TRBJ2-7
TGTGCCAGCAGTGTCAGGGGGCAAGGGGAGCAGTACTTC
CASSVRGQGEQYF
>.|TRBV2|.|TRBJ2-7
TGTGCCAGCATTGGACTGGCTTCCTACGAGCAGTACTTC
CASIGLASYEQYF
>.|TRBV27|.|TRBJ1-2
TGTGCCAGCAGTTTTAGGGACACGGGGGACTATGGCTACACCTTC
CASSFRDTGDYGYTF
>.|TRBV5-6|.|TRBJ2-1
TGTGCCAGCAGCTTGGCCAATTTGTATGAGCAGTTCTTC
CASSLANLYEQFF
>TRBD2|TRBV13|.|TRBJ2-4
TGTGCCAGCAGCTCGCTCGGGGGGAAGGCCAAAAACATTCAGTACTTC
CASSSLGGKAKNIQYF
>.|TRBV11-3|.|TRBJ1-1
TGTGCCAGCAGCGGGGAGACAGGCCTAAACACTGAAGCTTTCTTT
CASSGETGLNTEAFF
>TRBD1|TRBV25-1|.|TRBJ1-2
TGTGCCAGCAGCGGGACAGTCGCCTATGGCTACACCTTC
CASSGTVAYGYTF
>.|TRBV30|.|TRBJ2-4
TGTGCCTGGAGTGTACCCGGCTTGGCCAAAAACATTCAGTACTTC
CAWSVPGLAKNIQYF
>TRBD1|TRBV27|.|TRBJ2-6
TGTGCCAGCAGTTTTCGCGGACAGGGGGCTACTGGGGCCAACGTCCTGACTTTC
CASSFRGQGATGANVLTF
>TRBD2|TRBV30|.|TRBJ2-5
TGTGCCTGGAGAGGTCTAGCGGGCAAGGCGACCCAGTACTTC
CAWRGLAGKATQYF
>.|TRBV21-1|.|TRBJ2-7
TGTGCCAGCACCCCGGGCCCTAGCGGATCGACCTACGAGCAGTACTTC
CASTPGPSGSTYEQYF
>TRBD1|TRBV7-6|.|TRBJ2-1
TGTGCCAGCAGCTTACACGGGACAGACAATGAGCAGTTCTTC
CASSLHGTDNEQFF
>.|TRBV11-2|.|TRBJ1-2
TGTGCCAGCAGCCACGCGTTTAAGGAGAATGGCTACACCTTC
CASSHAFKENGYTF
>TRBD1|TRBV4-2|.|TRBJ1-1
TGTGCCAGCAGCGCTCGTACCGGGACAGGGACAGGCAACACTGAAGCTTTCTTT
CASSARTGTGTGNTEAFF
>.|TRBV5-1|.|TRBJ2-3
TGCGCCAGCGCTGATCCAGATACGCAGTATTTT
CASADPDTQYF
>.|TRBV15|.|TRBJ2-2
TGTGCCACCAGCAGAAAGACAGACAACACCGGGGAGCTGTTTTTT
CATSRKTDNTGELFF
>.|TRBV6-1|.|TRBJ2-2
TGTGCCAGCAGTGAGCTACAGGGCGCCGGGGAGCTGTTTTTT
CASSELQGAGELFF
>TRBD1|TRBV6-1|.|TRBJ1-2
TGTGCCAGCAATCCTCGGGACAGGGATATCTATGGCTACACCTTC
CASNPRDRDIYGYTF
>TRBD1|TRBV2|.|TRBJ2-7
TGTGCCAGCGTCGGACAGGCCCTCTCCTACGAGCAGTACTTC
CASVGQALSYEQYF
>.|TRBV9|.|TRBJ2-1
TGTGCCAGCAGCGTACGAGGGAGCTCCTACAATGAGCAGTTCTTC
CASSVRGSSYNEQFF
>.|TRBV7-9|.|TRBJ2-5
TGTGCCAGCAAATCCAGAAACCAAGAGACCCAGTACTTC
CASKSRNQETQYF
>.|TRBV19|.|TRBJ2-7
TGTGCCAGTAGCGAGGGTTACGAGCAGTACTTC
CASSEGYEQYF
>TRBD1|TRBV7-9|.|TRBJ1-1
TGTGCCAGCAGCGAGGACAGGGTTAACAGGGCAGCTTTCTTT
CASSEDRVNRAAFF
>TRBD1|TRBV19|.|TRBJ1-2
TGTGCCAGTAGTATGGGGGACAGGGGGCAACTTTTTGGCTACACCTTC
CASSMGDRGQLFGYTF
>TRBD1|TRBV5-1|.|TRBJ1-4
TGCGCCAGCAGCACCGACAGGGGACAGGATGAAAAACTGTTTTTT
CASSTDRGQDEKLFF
>.|TRBV7-6|.|TRBJ2-1
TGTGCCAGCAGCTTAATGGAGGATGAGCAGTTCTTC
CASSLMEDEQFF
>.|TRBV25-1|.|TRBJ2-5
TGTGCCAGCCGGACTCGGGAGAGTAAAGAGACCCAGTACTTC
CASRTRESKETQYF
>.|TRBV5-8|.|TRBJ2-5
TGTGCCAGCAGCTTGGGGGTGGAGACCCAGTACTTC
CASSLGVETQYF
>.|TRBV4-1|.|TRBJ2-7
TGCGCCAGCAGCCAAGTTGGAGGTTTCTCCTACGAGCAGTACTTC
CASSQVGGFSYEQYF
>.|TRBV5-4|.|TRBJ2-3
TGTGCCAGCAGCTTGGGGGGTTTGGGCACACACACAGATACGCAGTATTTT
CASSLGGLGTHTDTQYF
>TRBD1|TRBV6-6|.|TRBJ1-5
TGTGCCATCCACAGGGGGCCGAATCAGCCCCAGCATTTT
CAIHRGPNQPQHF
>TRBD1|TRBV7-7|.|TRBJ1-3
TGTGCTAGCAGCCCACGGACAGGGAGTCCCACCATATATTTT
CASSPRTGSPTIYF
>TRBD1|TRBV4-1|.|TRBJ1-2
TGCGCCAGCAGCCGACCGGGACAGGCTAACTATGGCTACACCTTC
CASSRPGQANYGYTF
>TRBD2|TRBV27|.|TRBJ2-3
TGTGCCAGCAGGACTAGCGGTTACGATACGCAGTATTTT
CASRTSGYDTQYF
>TRBD2|TRBV27|.|TRBJ2-4
TGTGCCAGCAGTCGTACGACTAGCGTAAACATTCAGTACTTC
CASSRTTSVNIQYF
>.|TRBV7-9|once|TRBJ2-2
TGTGCCAGCAGCTTAGGGTTGAACACCGGGGAGCTGTTTTTT
CASSLGLNTGELFF
>TRBD2|TRBV2|.|TRBJ2-1
TGTGCCAGCATTCGGACTAGCGGGAGGCAGTTCTTC
CASIRTSGRQFF
>TRBD2|TRBV7-2|.|TRBJ2-7
TGTGCCAGCAGCCAAGAGGGCGGGAGATTCACCGAGCAGTACTTC
CASSQEGGRFTEQYF
>.|TRBV7-2|once|TRBJ2-4
.
CASSLKEVGAGAKALYF
>.|TRBV4-3|once|TRBJ2-1
TGCGCCAGCAGCCAAGATCAAGGGTTTCGGGAGCAGTTCTTC
CASSQDQGFREQFF
>.|TRBV19|once|TRBJ2-5
TGTGCCAGTAGTACGTCCAGGGGTGCAGAAGAGACCCAGTACTTC
CASSTSRGAEETQYF
>.|TRBV27|.|TRBJ1-2
TGTGCCAGCAGTCCAGGACCCTATGGCTACACCTTC
CASSPGPYGYTF
>TRBD2|TRBV15|.|TRBJ2-5
TGTGCCACCAGCACCCGGGGGGGCAAGCAAGAGACCCAGTACTTC
CATSTRGGKQETQYF
>.|TRBV5-4|.|TRBJ1-1
TGTGCCAGCAGCTTGGCCGGGGCCAACACTGAAGCTTTCTTT
CASSLAGANTEAFF
>.|TRBV19|.|TRBJ2-7
TGTGCCAGTAGTATACTCGCCGGCGAGCAGTACTTC
CASSILAGEQYF
>.|TRBV9|.|TRBJ2-2
TGTGCCAGCAGCGTAGACCGACGGAGGGGGGAGCTGTTTTTT
CASSVDRRRGELFF
>.|TRBV19|.|TRBJ2-2
TGTGCCAGTATTCCGCGGGGAACGAACACCGGGGAGCTGTTTTTT
CASIPRGTNTGELFF
>TRBD1|TRBV30|.|TRBJ1-2
TGTGCCTGGAGTCAGCAGGGGGCGTGGGGCTACACCTTC
CAWSQQGAWGYTF